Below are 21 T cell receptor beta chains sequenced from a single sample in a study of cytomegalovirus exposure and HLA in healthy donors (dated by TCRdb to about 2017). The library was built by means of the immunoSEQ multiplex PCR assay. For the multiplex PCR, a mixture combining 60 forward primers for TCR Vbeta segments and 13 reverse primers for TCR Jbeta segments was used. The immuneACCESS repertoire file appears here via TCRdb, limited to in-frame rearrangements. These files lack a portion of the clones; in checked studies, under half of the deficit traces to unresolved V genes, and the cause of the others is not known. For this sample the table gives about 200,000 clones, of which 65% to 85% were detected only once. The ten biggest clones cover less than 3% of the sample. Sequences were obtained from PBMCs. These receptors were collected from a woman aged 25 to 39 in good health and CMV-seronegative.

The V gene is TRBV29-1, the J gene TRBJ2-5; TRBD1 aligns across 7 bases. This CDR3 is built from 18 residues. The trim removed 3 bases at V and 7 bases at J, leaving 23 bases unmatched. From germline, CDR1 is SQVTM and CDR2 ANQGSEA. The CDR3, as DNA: TGCAGCGTTGACCCCTCAGGTGTGTTGGCCGGGGACAGCGGGACCCAGTACTTC. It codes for CSVDPSGVLAGDSGTQYF.

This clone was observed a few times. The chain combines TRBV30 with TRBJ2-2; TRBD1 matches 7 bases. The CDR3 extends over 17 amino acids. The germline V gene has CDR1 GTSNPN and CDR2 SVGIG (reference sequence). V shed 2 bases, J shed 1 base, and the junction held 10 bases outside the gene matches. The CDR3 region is CAWSHPDRRKNTGELFF. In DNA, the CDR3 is TGTGCCTGGAGTCACCCGGACAGGAGAAAGAACACCGGGGAGCTGTTTTTT. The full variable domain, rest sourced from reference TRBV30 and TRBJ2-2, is SQTIHQWPATLVQPVGSPLSLECTVEGTSNPNLYWYRQAAGRGLQLLFYSVGIGQISSEVPQNLSASRPQDRQFILSSKKLLLSDSGFYLCAWSHPDRRKNTGELFFGEGSRLTVL.

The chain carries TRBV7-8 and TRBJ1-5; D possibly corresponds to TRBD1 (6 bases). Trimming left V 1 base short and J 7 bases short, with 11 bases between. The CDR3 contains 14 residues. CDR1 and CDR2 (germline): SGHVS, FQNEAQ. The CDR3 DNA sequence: TGTGCCAGCAGCTTAGGGACAGTCATCCAGCCCCAGCATTTT. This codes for CASSLGTVIQPQHF.

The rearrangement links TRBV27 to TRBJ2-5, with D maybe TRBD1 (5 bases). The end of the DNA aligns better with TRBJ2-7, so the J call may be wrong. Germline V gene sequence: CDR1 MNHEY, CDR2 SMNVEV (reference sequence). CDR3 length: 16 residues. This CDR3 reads CASSPLAIGAPYEQYF. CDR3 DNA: TGTGCCAGCAGTCCTCTTGCGATTGGGGCACCCTACGAGCAGTACTTC.

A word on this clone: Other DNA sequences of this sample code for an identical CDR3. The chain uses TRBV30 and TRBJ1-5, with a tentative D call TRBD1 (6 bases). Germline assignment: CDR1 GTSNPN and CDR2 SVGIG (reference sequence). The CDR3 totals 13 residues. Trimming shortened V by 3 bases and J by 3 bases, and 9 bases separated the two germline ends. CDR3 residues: CAWSGQINQPQHF. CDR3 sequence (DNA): TGTGCCTGGAGCGGACAGATCAATCAGCCCCAGCATTTT.

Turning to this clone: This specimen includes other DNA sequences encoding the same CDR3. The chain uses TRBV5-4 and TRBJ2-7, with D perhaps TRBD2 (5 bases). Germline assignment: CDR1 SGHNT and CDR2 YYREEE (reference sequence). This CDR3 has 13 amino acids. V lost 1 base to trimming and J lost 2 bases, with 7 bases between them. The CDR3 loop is CASSLTGTYEQYF. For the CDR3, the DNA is TGTGCCAGCAGCTTGACGGGGACCTACGAGCAGTACTTC.

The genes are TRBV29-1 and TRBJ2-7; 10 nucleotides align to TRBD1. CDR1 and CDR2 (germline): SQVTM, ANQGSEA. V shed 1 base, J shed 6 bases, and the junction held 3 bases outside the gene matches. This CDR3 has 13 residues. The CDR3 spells CSVEVWTGGEQYF. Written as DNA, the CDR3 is TGCAGCGTTGAAGTATGGACAGGGGGCGAGCAGTACTTC.

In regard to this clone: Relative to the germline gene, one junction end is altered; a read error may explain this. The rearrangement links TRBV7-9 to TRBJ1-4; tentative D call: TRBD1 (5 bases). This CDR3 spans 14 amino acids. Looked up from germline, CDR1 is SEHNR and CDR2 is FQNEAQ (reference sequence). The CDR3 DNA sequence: TGTGCCAGCAGCTTGGGGGGAGCTAAGGAAAAACTGTTTTTT. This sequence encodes CASSLGGAKEKLFF.

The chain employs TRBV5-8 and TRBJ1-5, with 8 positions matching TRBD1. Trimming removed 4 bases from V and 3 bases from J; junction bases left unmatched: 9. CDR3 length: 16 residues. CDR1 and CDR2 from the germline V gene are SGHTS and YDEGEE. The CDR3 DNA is TGTGCCAGCAGCCTAGGTAGGGACAGGCCCAATCAGCCCCAGCATTTT. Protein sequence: CASSLGRDRPNQPQHF.

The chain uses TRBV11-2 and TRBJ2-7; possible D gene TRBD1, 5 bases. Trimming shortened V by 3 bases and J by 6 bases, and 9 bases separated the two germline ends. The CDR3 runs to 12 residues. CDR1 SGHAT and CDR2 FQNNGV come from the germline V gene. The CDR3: CASSFFQGEQYF. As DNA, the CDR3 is TGTGCCAGCAGCTTCTTTCAGGGCGAGCAGTACTTC.

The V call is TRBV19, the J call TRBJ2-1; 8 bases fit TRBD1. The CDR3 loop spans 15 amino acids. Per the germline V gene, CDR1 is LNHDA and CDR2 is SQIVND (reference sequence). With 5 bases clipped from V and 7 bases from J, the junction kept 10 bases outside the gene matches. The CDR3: CASSPRTGMWNEQFF. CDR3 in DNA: TGTGCCAGTAGTCCCCGGACAGGGATGTGGAATGAGCAGTTCTTC.

CDR3 region: CASSQEALNYGYTF. In DNA form, the CDR3 reads TGCGCCAGCAGCCAAGAAGCCCTGAACTATGGCTACACCTTC. The V and J genes are TRBV4-1 and TRBJ1-2; no reliable D call. The CDR3 totals 14 residues. Trimming left V 0 bases short and J 2 bases short, with 7 bases between. Germline V CDR1 and CDR2: MGHRA, YSYEKL.

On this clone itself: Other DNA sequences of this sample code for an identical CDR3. The CDR3 DNA reads TGTGCCTGGCGCACAGGGGGGACTGAAGCTTTCTTT. It yields the protein CAWRTGGTEAFF. This chain links TRBV30 with TRBJ1-1; 8 nucleotides align to TRBD1. The V gene's germline CDR1 is GTSNPN and CDR2 SVGIG (reference sequence). This CDR3 is built from 12 residues. V gave up 5 bases and J gave up 5 bases; unmatched junction bases: 4.

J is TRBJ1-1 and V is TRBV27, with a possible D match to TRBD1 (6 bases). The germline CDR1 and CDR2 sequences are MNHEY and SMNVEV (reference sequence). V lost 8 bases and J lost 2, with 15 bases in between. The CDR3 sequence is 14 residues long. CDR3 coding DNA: TGTGCCAGCCATCTAATTGGGGGCAACACTGAAGCTTTCTTT. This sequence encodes CASHLIGGNTEAFF.

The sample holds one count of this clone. CDR3 sequence reads: CSVGASGVSLRFF. DNA for the CDR3: TGCAGCGTTGGGGCTAGCGGGGTCTCCCTTAGGTTCTTC. This chain uses TRBV29-1 with TRBJ2-1; 9 bases fit TRBD2. Unmatched junction bases numbered 13, after V lost 4 bases and J lost 15 bases. This CDR3 region has 13 residues. Germline-derived CDR1 and CDR2 are SQVTM and ANQGSEA.

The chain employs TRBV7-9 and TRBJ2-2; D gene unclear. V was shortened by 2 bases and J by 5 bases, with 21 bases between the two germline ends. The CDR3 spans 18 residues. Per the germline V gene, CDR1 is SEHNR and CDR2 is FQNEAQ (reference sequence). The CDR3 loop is CASSLPLHLSSATGELFF. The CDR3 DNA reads TGTGCCAGCAGCTTACCGTTACACCTGTCATCAGCGACCGGGGAGCTGTTTTTT. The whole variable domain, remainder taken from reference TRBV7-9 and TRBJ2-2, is DTGVSQNPRHKITKRGQNVTFRCDPISEHNRLYWYRQTLGQGPEFLTYFQNEAQLEKSRLLSDRFSAERPKGSFSTLEIQRTEQGDSAMYLCASSLPLHLSSATGELFFGEGSRLTVL.

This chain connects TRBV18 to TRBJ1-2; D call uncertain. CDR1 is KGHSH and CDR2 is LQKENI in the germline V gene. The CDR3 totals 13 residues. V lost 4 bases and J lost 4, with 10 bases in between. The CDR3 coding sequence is TGTGCCAGCTCACAGGGAGAAGGCTATGGCTACACCTTC. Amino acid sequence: CASSQGEGYGYTF. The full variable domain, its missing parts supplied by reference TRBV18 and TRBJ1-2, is NAGVMQNPRHLVRRRGQEARLRCSPMKGHSHVYWYRQLPEEGLKFMVYLQKENIIDESGMPKERFSAEFPKEGPSILRIQQVVRGDSAAYFCASSQGEGYGYTFGSGTRLTVV.

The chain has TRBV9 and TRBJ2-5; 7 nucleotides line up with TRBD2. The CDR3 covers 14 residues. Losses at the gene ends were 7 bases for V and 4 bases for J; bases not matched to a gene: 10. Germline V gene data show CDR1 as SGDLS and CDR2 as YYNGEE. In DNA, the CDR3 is TGTGCCAGCTCACAAGGGAGGGGAGGAGAGACCCAGTACTTC. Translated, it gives CASSQGRGGETQYF.

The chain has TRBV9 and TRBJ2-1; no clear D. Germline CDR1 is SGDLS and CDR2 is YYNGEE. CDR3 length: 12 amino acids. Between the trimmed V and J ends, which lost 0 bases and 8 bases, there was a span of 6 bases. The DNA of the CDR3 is TGTGCCAGCAGCGTAGGTAGTCATGAGCAGTTCTTC. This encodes CASSVGSHEQFF.

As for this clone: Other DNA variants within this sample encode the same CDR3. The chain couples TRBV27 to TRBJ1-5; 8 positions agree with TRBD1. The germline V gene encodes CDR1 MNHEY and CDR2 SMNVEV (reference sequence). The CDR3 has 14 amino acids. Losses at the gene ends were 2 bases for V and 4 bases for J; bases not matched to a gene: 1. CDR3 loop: CASSLRQGNQPQHF. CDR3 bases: TGTGCCAGCAGTTTACGACAGGGGAATCAGCCCCAGCATTTT.

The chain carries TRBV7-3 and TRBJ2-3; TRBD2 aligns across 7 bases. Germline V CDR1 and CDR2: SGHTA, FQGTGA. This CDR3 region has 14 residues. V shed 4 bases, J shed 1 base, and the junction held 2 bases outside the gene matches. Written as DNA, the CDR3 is TGTGCCAGCAGCTGGGGGGGAGGCACAGATACGCAGTATTTT. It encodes CASSWGGGTDTQYF.